The 27 T cell receptor beta chains reported below all come from one sample, sequenced in a study of Graves' ophthalmopathy and Graves' hyperthyroidism. The study amplified TCR beta CDR3 regions using RNA transcripts. HTBI primers were used in a first-round RT-PCR, which preceded a second-round multiplex PCR. TCRdb reprocessed the multiplex PCR reads via MiXCR and lists one record per CDR3 protein. This table has some 360,000 distinct CDR3 sequences, approximately 18% appearing once. Sequencing was carried out using peripheral blood. Receptors originate from an adult woman with stable Graves' hyperthyroidism.

This clonotype was seen repeatedly, ten times or more. The chain couples TRBV6-1 to TRBJ1-5, with D maybe TRBD1 (5 bases). The CDR3 consists of 15 residues. V lost 4 bases to trimming and J lost 9 bases, with 19 bases between them. Germline CDR1 MNHNS, CDR2 SASEGT. This chain's CDR3 is CASSAAGTTARPQHF. The DNA for the CDR3 is TGTGCCAGCAGTGCAGCCGGGACGACCGCGAGGCCCCAGCATTTT.

The CDR3 loop reads CSAPVRNTEAFF. CDR3 DNA sequence: TGCAGTGCACCGGTCCGGAACACTGAAGCTTTCTTT. V is TRBV20-1 and J is TRBJ1-1; no reliable D call. This CDR3 has 12 amino acids. V was shortened by 6 bases and J by 1 base, with 9 bases between the two germline ends. Germline-derived CDR1 and CDR2 are DFQATT and SNEGSKA (reference sequence).

The chain uses TRBV6-2 or TRBV6-3 and TRBJ1-1, with 7 positions matching TRBD1. V lost 5 bases and J lost 3; bases outside the gene matches: 3. The CDR3 sequence is 13 residues long. From germline, CDR1 is MNHEY and CDR2 SVGEGT. The CDR3 here is CASSEGAHTEAFF. The CDR3 DNA reads TGTGCCAGCAGTGAGGGGGCGCACACTGAAGCTTTCTTT.

This clonotype came up many times. V is TRBV28 and J is TRBJ1-5; D is unresolved. CDR1 MDHEN and CDR2 SYDVKM come from the germline V gene. The CDR3 contains 17 residues. The V gene lost 4 bases and the J gene lost 2 bases, with 18 bases spanning the gap. The CDR3 loop reads CASSSPITNWGNQPQHF. CDR3 DNA: TGTGCCAGCAGTTCCCCAATCACGAATTGGGGCAATCAGCCCCAGCATTTT.

This chain uses TRBV6-5 with TRBJ1-6, with D uncertain. The CDR3 is 15 residues long. Trimming removed 0 bases from V and 10 bases from J, with 13 bases in between. The germline CDR1 and CDR2 sequences are MNHEY and SVGAGI. CDR3 sequence reads: CASSYSGAGGSPLHF. CDR3 sequence (DNA): TGTGCCAGCAGTTACTCAGGAGCCGGCGGATCACCCCTCCACTTT.

The sample holds many counts of this clonotype. The chain carries TRBV12-3 or TRBV12-4 and TRBJ1-1; D unresolved. The CDR3 length is 14 residues. V was shortened by 5 bases and J by 4 bases, with 14 bases between the two germline ends. CDR3 sequence reads: CASSRTRGGTEAFF. The CDR3 DNA is TGTGCCAGCAGTCGAACTAGAGGAGGCACTGAAGCTTTCTTT.

The chain joins TRBV25-1 to TRBJ2-3; unclear D gene. The CDR3 runs to 12 residues. From germline, CDR1 is MGHDK and CDR2 SYGVNS. V lost 3 bases to trimming and J lost 2 bases, with 3 bases between them. This CDR3 reads CASSEFTDTQYF. The CDR3 coding sequence is TGTGCCAGCAGTGAGTTCACAGATACGCAGTATTTT.

In this sample, this clonotype turned up many times. J is TRBJ2-3 and V is TRBV6-4; 8 bases align to TRBD2. This CDR3 spans 16 amino acids. CDR1 and CDR2 (germline): MRHNA, SNTAGT. The ends lost 5 bases at V and 1 base at J; junction bases unmatched: 8. The CDR3 is CASSQIAGYGTDTQYF. The CDR3 DNA follows: TGTGCCAGCAGTCAAATAGCGGGATATGGCACAGATACGCAGTATTTT.

This clonotype has ten or more counts. V usage is TRBV10-3 and J usage is TRBJ1-1; D might be TRBD1 (5 bases). The length of the CDR3 is 14 residues. Trimming took off 1 base at V and 5 bases at J, with 11 bases between the two ends. CDR1 and CDR2 (germline): ENHRY, SYGVKD. This chain's CDR3 is CAISEFTRGTEAFF. The CDR3 DNA follows: TGTGCCATCAGTGAGTTCACCCGGGGGACTGAAGCTTTCTTT.

This clonotype was observed many times. This chain joins TRBV19 and TRBJ1-1, with 7 bases fitting TRBD1. In germline, CDR1 is LNHDA, CDR2 SQIVND (reference sequence). Trimming took 5 bases from V and 1 from J; bases not matched to a gene: 13. This CDR3 has 17 residues. The CDR3 reads CASSLRQGGNGNTEAFF. CDR3 coding DNA: TGTGCCAGTAGTCTCCGACAGGGTGGGAATGGGAACACTGAAGCTTTCTTT.

The rearrangement joins TRBV18 to TRBJ2-2, with TRBD1 as a possible D gene (5 bases). V gave up 2 bases and J gave up 2 bases, with 9 bases separating them. The CDR3 is 15 amino acids. CDR1 is KGHSH and CDR2 is LQKENI in the germline V gene. The CDR3 is CASSPSQGNTGELFF. In DNA, the CDR3 is TGTGCCAGCTCACCATCCCAGGGCAACACCGGGGAGCTGTTTTTT.

This clonotype has ten or more counts. The gene calls are TRBV9 and TRBJ2-7; unclear D gene. V lost 0 bases to trimming and J lost 2 bases, with 9 bases between them. The CDR3 is made up of 14 amino acids. The V gene's germline CDR1 is SGDLS and CDR2 YYNGEE. In DNA form, the CDR3 reads TGTGCCAGCAGCGTAGACCCCGGACCCTACGAGCAGTACTTC. Translation: CASSVDPGPYEQYF.

This chain joins TRBV12-3 or TRBV12-4 and TRBJ2-1; D may be TRBD2 (6 bases). Trimming pared 5 bases from V and 12 bases from J, leaving 14 bases between. The CDR3 loop spans 12 amino acids. CDR3 DNA sequence: TGTGCCAGCAGTCCGGGAGAAAGGGCGCAGTTCTTC. This encodes CASSPGERAQFF.

V usage is TRBV7-6 and J usage is TRBJ2-3; TRBD2 matches at 10 bases. CDR1 is SGHVS and CDR2 is FNYEAQ in the germline V gene. The CDR3 is made up of 15 amino acids. V gave up 5 bases and J gave up 1 base; unmatched junction bases: 3. CDR3 sequence (DNA): TGTGCCAGCAGCCACGGACTAGCGGGCACAGATACGCAGTATTTT. This sequence encodes CASSHGLAGTDTQYF.

This rearrangement joins TRBV7-8 to TRBJ1-2, with 7 bases fitting TRBD1. The V segment lost 5 bases and the J segment 7 bases; nucleotides outside the gene matches: 13. The CDR3 contains 15 residues. The germline V gene encodes CDR1 SGHVS and CDR2 FQNEAQ. The CDR3, as DNA: TGTGCCAGCAGCGTGGGCCCAACAGGGGATCTTGGCTACACCTTC. This codes for CASSVGPTGDLGYTF.

The J gene is TRBJ1-1, the V gene TRBV6-1, with D possibly being TRBD1 (5 bases). V lost 7 bases and J lost 1, with 13 bases in between. Germline V CDR1 and CDR2: MNHNS, SASEGT. The CDR3 length is 14 residues. Here the CDR3 reads CASTWGVGNTEAFF. Written as DNA, the CDR3 is TGTGCCAGCACCTGGGGGGTAGGGAACACTGAAGCTTTCTTT.

At least ten counts were recorded for this clonotype. The chain has TRBV2 and TRBJ1-5; no reliable D call. This CDR3 comprises 13 residues. Germline CDR1 and CDR2: SNHLY and FYNNEI. With 8 bases removed from V and 6 bases from J, the gap between germline ends came to 14 bases. The DNA for the CDR3 is TGTGCCAGCTCGGTTAGGGTGGCTCAGCCCCAGCATTTT. Translating gives CASSVRVAQPQHF.

This clonotype was recorded many times. The chain is built from TRBV5-1 and TRBJ2-7; TRBD2 matches at 8 bases. The V gene end was trimmed by 0 bases and the J gene end by 5 bases; junction bases not matched to a gene: 7. This CDR3 is built from 15 residues. Germline CDR1 SGHRS, CDR2 YFSETQ. This chain's CDR3 is CASSLGAGEEHEQYF. In DNA, the CDR3 is TGCGCCAGCAGCTTGGGAGCGGGAGAGGAACACGAGCAGTACTTC.

As for this clonotype: This may arise from a read error, as a much more abundant clone is one base away. This chain connects TRBV30 to TRBJ1-1, with 9 bases that match TRBD1. This CDR3 comprises 13 residues. Germline loops: CDR1 GTSNPN, CDR2 SVGIG (reference sequence). CDR3 bases: TGTGCCTGGGACAGGGGGTTGAACACTGAAGCTTCCTTT. Translating it yields CAWDRGLNTEASF.

At least ten counts were recorded for this clonotype. This sequence joins TRBV15 and TRBJ1-5, with no clear D. CDR1 is LNHNV, CDR2 YYDKDF, per germline (reference sequence). The CDR3 totals 15 residues. Trimming shortened V by 0 bases and J by 6 bases, and 12 bases separated the two germline ends. DNA for the CDR3: TGTGCCACCAGCAGAGATGGGCCAAGAGGTCAGCCCCAGCATTTT. Translated, it gives CATSRDGPRGQPQHF.

This clonotype was counted between two and nine times. J is TRBJ2-5 and V is TRBV12-3 or TRBV12-4; D might be TRBD1 (8 bases). This CDR3 comprises 16 residues. V shed 3 bases and J shed 5 bases, with 19 bases lying between them. The chain's CDR3 is CASSLPSGQGGETQYF. The CDR3 nucleotides are TGTGCCAGCAGTTTGCCCTCCGGACAGGGAGGGGAGACCCAGTACTTC.

This clonotype came up many times. The chain carries TRBV7-8 and TRBJ2-4; TRBD2 matches 9 bases. This CDR3 is 16 amino acids long. Germline CDR1 reads SGHVS; CDR2 reads FQNEAQ. V shed 0 bases, J shed 2 bases, and the junction held 2 bases outside the gene matches. CDR3 DNA: TGTGCCAGCAGCTTAGCGCGGGGGGGGTCCAAAAACATTCAGTACTTC. Translated, it gives CASSLARGGSKNIQYF.

Ten or more counts support this clonotype. The V and J genes are TRBV11-1 and TRBJ1-2, with 9 bases matching TRBD1. Germline V gene lookup returns CDR1 SGHAT and CDR2 FQDESV (reference sequence). The CDR3 runs 16 residues. Unmatched junction bases numbered 5, after V lost 0 bases and J lost 3 bases. This CDR3 reads CASSLATGQGDYGYTF. The DNA for the CDR3 is TGTGCCAGCAGCTTAGCAACGGGACAGGGCGACTATGGCTACACCTTC.

This clonotype appeared a few times. This rearrangement joins TRBV6-1 to TRBJ2-5; the D gene is possibly TRBD2 (6 bases). The length of the CDR3 is 13 residues. Germline lookup yields CDR1 MNHNS and CDR2 SASEGT. Trimming removed 7 bases at V and 3 bases at J, with 12 bases between. The CDR3 sequence is CASNIPGEETQYF. Here the CDR3 DNA reads TGTGCCAGCAATATCCCGGGGGAAGAGACCCAGTACTTC.

This clonotype has a count of ten or more. The rearrangement links TRBV12-3 or TRBV12-4 to TRBJ2-2; D ambiguous. Trimming stripped 2 bases from V and 1 base from J, with 5 bases between. This CDR3 comprises 14 residues. The CDR3 is CASSLRGNTGELFF. The CDR3 coding sequence is TGTGCCAGCAGTTTAAGAGGGAACACCGGGGAGCTGTTTTTT.

This clonotype was recorded a few times. The gene calls are TRBV29-1 and TRBJ2-7; TRBD1 matches at 7 bases. The germline V gene has CDR1 SQVTM and CDR2 ANQGSEA. After removal of 7 bases from V and 2 bases from J, the junction contained 11 bases not matched to a gene. This CDR3 spans 14 amino acids. The CDR3 DNA follows: TGCAGCGCAAAAACGACAGGGAGCGCCTACGAGCAGTACTTC. This encodes CSAKTTGSAYEQYF.

This clonotype was seen many times. This chain joins TRBV19 and TRBJ2-7, with TRBD2 as a possible D gene (6 bases). CDR1 and CDR2 (germline): LNHDA, SQIVND (reference sequence). The CDR3 totals 13 residues. V shed 9 bases and J shed 5 bases, with 17 bases lying between them. The CDR3 DNA reads as TGTGCCAGCAATGTCTGGGGGGTCCACGAGCAGTACTTC. Translating gives CASNVWGVHEQYF.